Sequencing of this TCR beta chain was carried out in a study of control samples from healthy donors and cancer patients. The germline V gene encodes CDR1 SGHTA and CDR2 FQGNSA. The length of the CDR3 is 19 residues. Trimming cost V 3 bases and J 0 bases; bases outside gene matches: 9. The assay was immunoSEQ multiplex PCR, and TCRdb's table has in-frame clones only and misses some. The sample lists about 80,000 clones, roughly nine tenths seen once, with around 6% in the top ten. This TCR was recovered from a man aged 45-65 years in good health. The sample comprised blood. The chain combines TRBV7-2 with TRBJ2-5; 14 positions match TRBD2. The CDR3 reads CASSLIGTSGGTYQETQYF. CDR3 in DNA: TGTGCCAGCAGCTTGATCGGGACTAGCGGGGGCACGTACCAAGAGACCCAGTACTTC. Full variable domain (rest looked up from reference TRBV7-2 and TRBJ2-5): GAGVSQSPSNKVTEKGKDVELRCDPISGHTALYWYRQSLGQGLEFLIYFQGNSAPDKSGLPSDRFSAERTGGSVSTLTIQRTQQEDSAVYLCASSLIGTSGGTYQETQYFGPGTRLLVL.